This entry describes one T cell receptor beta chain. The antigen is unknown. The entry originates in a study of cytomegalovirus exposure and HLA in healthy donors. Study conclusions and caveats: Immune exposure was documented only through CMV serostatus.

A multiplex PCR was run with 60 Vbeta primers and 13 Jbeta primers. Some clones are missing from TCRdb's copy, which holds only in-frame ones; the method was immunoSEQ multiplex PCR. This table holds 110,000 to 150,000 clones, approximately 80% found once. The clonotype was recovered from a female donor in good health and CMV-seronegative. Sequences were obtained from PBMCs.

The CDR3 DNA reads TGCAGCGTCCGGACAGGGGGCCGCGGCACTGAAGCTTTCTTT. Protein product: CSVRTGGRGTEAFF. The rearrangement uses TRBV29-1 and TRBJ1-1; TRBD1 aligns across 11 bases. The germline V gene has CDR1 SQVTM and CDR2 ANQGSEA. J gave up 4 bases and V 6 bases, and 7 bases lay outside the gene matches. CDR3 length equals 14 residues.